Below, 9 T cell receptor beta chains from the same sample are listed, as sequenced in a study of blood T cells in healthy people across ages. It was with a sample-barcoded 5' primer and a J-beta primer mix that a second PCR of roughly 7 to 11 cycles was run. One entry per CDR3 protein, called by TCRdb with MiXCR from the 5' RACE reads. Among about 810,000 distinct CDR3 sequences listed, 35% to 40% were seen once. The sequencing sample was made of blood. The receptors were gathered from a man in his late teens or twenties in good health.

The gene calls are TRBV7-9 and TRBJ2-7; D gene unclear. CDR3 size: 15 residues. Trimming left V 5 bases short and J 0 bases short, with 14 bases between. CDR1 and CDR2 (germline): SEHNR, FQNEAQ (reference sequence). CDR3 in amino acids: CASSHPLESSYEQYF. CDR3 sequence (DNA): TGTGCCAGCAGCCATCCCCTTGAAAGCTCCTACGAGCAGTACTTC.

The chain uses TRBV2 and TRBJ2-1; D is possibly TRBD1 or TRBD2 (5 bases each). The V gene lost 6 bases and the J gene lost 6 bases, with 9 bases spanning the gap. Germline CDR1 is SNHLY and CDR2 is FYNNEI. This CDR3 spans 12 amino acids. CDR3 sequence: CASRGEFNEQFF. The CDR3 DNA is TGTGCCAGCAGAGGGGAGTTCAATGAGCAGTTCTTC.

The J gene is TRBJ1-4, the V gene TRBV20-1; D is perhaps TRBD1 (6 bases). V lost 3 bases to trimming and J lost 8 bases, with 13 bases between them. The CDR3 totals 13 residues. Germline V gives CDR1 DFQATT, CDR2 SNEGSKA (reference sequence). The chain's CDR3 is CSASIQGGEKLFF. CDR3 DNA: TGCAGTGCTAGTATACAGGGTGGAGAAAAACTGTTTTTT.

This clonotype came up a few times. This chain links TRBV27 with TRBJ2-7; 7 bases align to TRBD2. In germline, CDR1 is MNHEY, CDR2 SMNVEV (reference sequence). The CDR3 has 15 residues. V was pared by 5 bases and J by 5 bases, with 12 bases of the junction left unmatched. CDR3 in DNA: TGTGCCAGCAGTATCCTCGGTGCGGGAGATAACGAGCAGTACTTC. Protein: CASSILGAGDNEQYF.

The rearrangement uses TRBV18 and TRBJ2-7; a possible D gene is TRBD1 (6 bases). The CDR3 runs to 15 residues. The germline gives CDR1 KGHSH, CDR2 LQKENI. V was trimmed by 0 bases and J by 2 bases, leaving 11 bases between them. The CDR3 reads CASSPPMKGAYEQYF. The DNA for the CDR3 is TGTGCCAGCTCACCACCTATGAAGGGGGCCTACGAGCAGTACTTC.

This chain's CDR3 is CSASGRGQYEQYF. The CDR3 nucleotides read TGCAGTGCTAGTGGTCGGGGGCAGTACGAGCAGTACTTC. The chain has TRBV20-1 and TRBJ2-7; D may be TRBD1 or TRBD2 (6 bases each). Trimming took off 3 bases at V and 4 bases at J, with 13 bases between the two ends. CDR1 is DFQATT, CDR2 SNEGSKA, per germline (reference sequence). The length of the CDR3 is 13 residues.

This clonotype was observed a few times. This chain connects TRBV29-1 to TRBJ2-1; possible D gene TRBD2, 6 bases. CDR1 is SQVTM, CDR2 ANQGSEA, per germline. This CDR3 has 13 residues. Trimming removed 7 bases at V and 9 bases at J, with 19 bases between. The CDR3 sequence: CSANPLAFGEQFF. In nucleotides, the CDR3 is TGCAGCGCTAACCCTCTAGCGTTCGGTGAGCAGTTCTTC.

V gene TRBV30 combines with J gene TRBJ1-4, with unresolved D. The CDR3 spans 13 residues. Trimming removed 4 bases at V and 3 bases at J, with 9 bases between. CDR1 and CDR2 from the germline V gene are GTSNPN and SVGIG (reference sequence). CDR3 sequence (DNA): TGTGCCTGGATGGGCGCTTCTAATGAAAAACTGTTTTTT. Translated, it gives CAWMGASNEKLFF.

This clonotype was seen only a few times. The chain joins TRBV27 to TRBJ1-5; D is undetermined. Germline V gene lookup returns CDR1 MNHEY and CDR2 SMNVEV (reference sequence). V lost 3 bases and J 0 bases, leaving 9 bases between the germline ends. The CDR3 covers 15 residues. This CDR3 is CASSFEGYSNQPQHF. CDR3 sequence (DNA): TGTGCCAGCAGTTTCGAAGGGTATAGCAATCAGCCCCAGCATTTT.